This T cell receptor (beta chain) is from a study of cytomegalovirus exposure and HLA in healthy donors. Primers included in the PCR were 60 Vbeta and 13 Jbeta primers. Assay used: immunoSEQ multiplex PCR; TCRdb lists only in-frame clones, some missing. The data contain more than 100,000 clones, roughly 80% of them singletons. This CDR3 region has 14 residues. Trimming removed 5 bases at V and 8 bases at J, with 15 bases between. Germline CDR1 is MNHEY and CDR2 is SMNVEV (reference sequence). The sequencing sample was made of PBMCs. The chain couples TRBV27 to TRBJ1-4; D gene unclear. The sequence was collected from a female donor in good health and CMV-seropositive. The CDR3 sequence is CASSTTRGGEKLFF. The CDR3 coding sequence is TGTGCCAGCAGTACTACTCGGGGTGGCGAAAAACTGTTTTTT.